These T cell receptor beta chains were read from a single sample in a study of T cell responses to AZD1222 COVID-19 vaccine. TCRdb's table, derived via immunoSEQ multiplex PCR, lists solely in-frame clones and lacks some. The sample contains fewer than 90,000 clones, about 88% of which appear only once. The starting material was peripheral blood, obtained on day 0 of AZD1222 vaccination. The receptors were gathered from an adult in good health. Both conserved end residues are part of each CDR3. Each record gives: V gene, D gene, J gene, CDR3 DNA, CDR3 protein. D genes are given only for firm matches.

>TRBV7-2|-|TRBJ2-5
TGTGCCAGCAGCCTAAGCAGGACCCGGTCCCAAGAGACCCAGTACTTC
CASSLSRTRSQETQYF
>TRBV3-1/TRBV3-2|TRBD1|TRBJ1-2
TGTGCCAGCAGCCAAGATGACAGGGTCCGTGGCTACACCTTC
CASSQDDRVRGYTF
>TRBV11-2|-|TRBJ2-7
TGTGCCAGCAGCTTAAGCCGGGACTCCTATTACGAGCAGTACTTC
CASSLSRDSYYEQYF
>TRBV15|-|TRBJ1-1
TGTGCCACCGCCGGGGCCATCCAGGCCACTGAAGCTTTCTTT
CATAGAIQATEAFF
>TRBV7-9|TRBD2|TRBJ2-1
TGTGCCAGCAGCGTCCGACTAGCGGGCTCCTACAATGAGCAGTTCTTC
CASSVRLAGSYNEQFF
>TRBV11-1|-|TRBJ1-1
TGTGCCAGCAGCTACGACAGGAGCAACACTGAAGCTTTCTTT
CASSYDRSNTEAFF
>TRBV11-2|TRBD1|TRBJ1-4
TGTGCCAGCGCGAGTTTACAGGGGGCGCGATGGGGTGAAAAACTGTTTTTT
CASASLQGARWGEKLFF
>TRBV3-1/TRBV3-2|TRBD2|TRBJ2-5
TGTGCCAGCATCACCCACGCGGGGGGGCTAGAGACCCAGTACTTC
CASITHAGGLETQYF
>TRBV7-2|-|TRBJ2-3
TGTGCCAGCAGCTTAAGGGCCTGGGATACGCAGTATTTT
CASSLRAWDTQYF
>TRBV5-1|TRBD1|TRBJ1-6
TGCGCCAGCAGAGACAGGGACTTTAATTCACCCCTCCACTTT
CASRDRDFNSPLHF
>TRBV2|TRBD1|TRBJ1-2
TGTGCCAGCACCAAAGACAGGGACTATGGCTACACCTTC
CASTKDRDYGYTF
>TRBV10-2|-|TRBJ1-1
TGCGCCAGCAGTGAGCCGCCACAGGGACCGGACACTGAAGCTTTCTTT
CASSEPPQGPDTEAFF
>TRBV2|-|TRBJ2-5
TGTGCCAGCAGTGAAAGTCGGGAGACCCAGTACTTC
CASSESRETQYF
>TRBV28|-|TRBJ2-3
TGTGCCAGCAGTTCCCCGTCGGAAGCGAGCACAGATACGCAGTATTTT
CASSSPSEASTDTQYF
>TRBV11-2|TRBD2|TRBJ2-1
TGTGCCAGCAGCTTAGGTACTAGCGGGCAACGTTCCTACAATGAGCAGTTCTTC
CASSLGTSGQRSYNEQFF
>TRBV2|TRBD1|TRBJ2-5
TGTGCCAGCAGTACGGACAGGGGCGCTGGAGAGACCCAGTACTTC
CASSTDRGAGETQYF
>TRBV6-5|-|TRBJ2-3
TGTGCCAGCAGTCTACAGGGCGCGGGCACAGATACGCAGTATTTT
CASSLQGAGTDTQYF
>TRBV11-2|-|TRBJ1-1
TGTGCCAGCAGCCCCAGGGACGGAGGCCAAGCTTTCTTT
CASSPRDGGQAFF
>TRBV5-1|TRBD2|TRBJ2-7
TGCGCCAGCAGTTCCCAAGCGGGAGAGGGCTACGAGCAGTACTTC
CASSSQAGEGYEQYF
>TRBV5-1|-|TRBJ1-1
TGCGCCAGCAGCTTGGTGGGGGTGGACACTGAAGCTTTCTTT
CASSLVGVDTEAFF
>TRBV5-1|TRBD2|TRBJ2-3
TGCGCCAGCAGCTTGGCTCTAGCGGGAGGCGCAGATACGCAGTATTTT
CASSLALAGGADTQYF
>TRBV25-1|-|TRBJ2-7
TGTGCCAGCAGTGAAACGAGAGTTATAGGAGAGCAGTACTTC
CASSETRVIGEQYF
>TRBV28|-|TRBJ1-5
TGTGCCAGCAGTTTAACCCCCGGGGACACTGTGGGGCCCCAGCATTTT
CASSLTPGDTVGPQHF
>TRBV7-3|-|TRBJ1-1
TGTGCCAGCAGCTCTCTCGGGACCACTGAAGCTTTCTTT
CASSSLGTTEAFF
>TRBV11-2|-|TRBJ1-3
TGTGCCAGCAGCTTCGGAATTTTTGCTGGAAACACCATATATTTT
CASSFGIFAGNTIYF
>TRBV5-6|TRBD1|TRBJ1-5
TGTGCCAGCAGCTTGGCCGGACAGGCTGGGAATCAGCCCCAGCATTTT
CASSLAGQAGNQPQHF
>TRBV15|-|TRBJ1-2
TGTGCCACCAGCAGATACAGGGAGGGCTACACCTTC
CATSRYREGYTF